Shown below are 22 T cell receptor beta chains from a single sample sequenced in a study of blood T cell repertoires in COVID-19. Method: immunoSEQ multiplex PCR; TCRdb's copy keeps in-frame clones and lacks some. The sample contains around 250,000 clones, about 80% of which appear only once. Sample: PBMCs or T cells enriched from blood (not recorded which). Receptor source: a man between 45 and 60 years old who had recovered from COVID-19.

The rearrangement links TRBV29-1 to TRBJ1-2; 11 bases agree with TRBD1. The CDR3 sequence is 16 residues long. Per germline, CDR1 SQVTM and CDR2 ANQGSEA. CDR3 sequence (DNA): TGCAGGGGACAGGCTATCAGGGACAGGGGGAACTATGGCTACACCTTC. It is translated as CRGQAIRDRGNYGYTF. Full variable domain (remainder filled in from reference TRBV29-1 and TRBJ1-2): SAVISQKPSRDICQRGTSLTIQCQVDSQVTMMFWYRQQPGQSLTLIATANQGSEATYESGFVIDKFPISRPNLTFSTLTVSNMSPEDSSIYLCRGQAIRDRGNYGYTFGSGTRLTVV.

This sequence joins TRBV6-2 or TRBV6-3 and TRBJ2-1; the match to TRBD2 covers 15 bases. This CDR3 has 19 amino acids. The germline gives CDR1 MNHEY, CDR2 SVGEGT. Trimming took 2 bases from V and 3 from J; bases not matched to a gene: 8. The CDR3 protein is CASSYDGLAGGADYNEQFF. The CDR3 DNA reads TGTGCCAGCAGTTACGACGGACTAGCGGGGGGGGCTGACTACAATGAGCAGTTCTTC.

V and J are TRBV11-3 and TRBJ1-1; D perhaps matches TRBD1 (5 bases). The CDR3 sequence is 14 residues long. Germline V gives CDR1 SGHNT, CDR2 YENEEA. Trimming shortened V by 5 bases and J by 5 bases, and 15 bases separated the two germline ends. CDR3 sequence: CASSVSLTVTEAFF. For the CDR3, the DNA is TGTGCCAGCAGCGTCTCCTTGACAGTGACTGAAGCTTTCTTT.

The chain combines TRBV19 with TRBJ2-5, with TRBD2 matching over 10 bases. V lost 9 bases, J lost 5 bases, and 9 bases stayed unmatched. Germline loops: CDR1 LNHDA, CDR2 SQIVND (reference sequence). This CDR3 region has 14 residues. CDR3 in DNA: TGTGCCAGCTCAAGGCGAGCGGGGGGGGAGACCCAGTACTTC. Translation gives CASSRRAGGETQYF.

The CDR3 DNA follows: TGCGCCAGCAGCTTAAGTCAGGTAGATTCACCCCTCCACTTT. Protein sequence: CASSLSQVDSPLHF. The gene calls are TRBV5-1 and TRBJ1-6; D remains ambiguous. This CDR3 has 14 residues. V lost 2 bases, J lost 8 bases, and 11 bases lay in between. Germline V gene lookup returns CDR1 SGHRS and CDR2 YFSETQ.

The genes are TRBV5-1 and TRBJ1-1; possible D gene TRBD1, 5 bases. Germline assignment: CDR1 SGHRS and CDR2 YFSETQ. V was trimmed by 6 bases and J by 5 bases, leaving 20 bases between them. This CDR3 comprises 15 residues. The CDR3 bases are TGCGCCAGCACCCCCGGTGCGGGCGGGGGTACTGAAGCTTTCTTT. This translates into CASTPGAGGGTEAFF.

The chain couples TRBV11-3 to TRBJ2-2; the match to TRBD1 covers 8 bases. Trimming at V came to 5 bases and at J to 5 bases, leaving 4 bases not matched to a gene. Germline V lookup: CDR1 SGHNT, CDR2 YENEEA. There are 14 residues in the CDR3. The CDR3 coding sequence is TGTGCCAGCAGCCCACGGACAGGGACCGGGGAGCTGTTTTTT. Translated, it gives CASSPRTGTGELFF. Full variable domain (remainder filled in from reference TRBV11-3 and TRBJ2-2): EAGVVQSPRYKIIEKKQPVAFWCNPISGHNTLYWYLQNLGQGPELLIRYENEEAVDDSQLPKDRFSAERLKGVDSTLKIQPAELGDSAVYLCASSPRTGTGELFFGEGSRLTVL.

The chain joins TRBV5-1 to TRBJ1-1; 7 positions match TRBD1. The CDR3 has 16 amino acids. Germline CDR1 is SGHRS and CDR2 is YFSETQ. The junction had 9 bases not matched to a gene; V was cut back by 4 bases and J by 0 bases. As DNA, the CDR3 is TGCGCCAGCAGCCTGAACCCTGACAGGGTGAACACTGAAGCTTTCTTT. This sequence encodes CASSLNPDRVNTEAFF.

The rearrangement uses TRBV5-4 and TRBJ1-1; 9 bases match TRBD1. After removal of 5 bases from V and 6 bases from J, the junction contained 8 bases not matched to a gene. The CDR3 contains 14 residues. Per the germline V gene, CDR1 is SGHNT and CDR2 is YYREEE (reference sequence). CDR3 amino acids: CASRPTGGIAEAFF. CDR3 coding DNA: TGTGCCAGCAGGCCGACAGGGGGTATTGCTGAAGCTTTCTTT.

The gene calls are TRBV10-3 and TRBJ2-2; 12 positions agree with TRBD1. This CDR3 spans 19 amino acids. Germline values: CDR1 ENHRY, CDR2 SYGVKD. J lost 0 bases, V lost 6 bases, and 11 bases had no gene match. CDR3 region: CAIRTGTGGPNTNTGELFF. CDR3 nucleotide sequence: TGTGCCATCAGAACCGGGACAGGGGGCCCAAATACGAACACCGGGGAGCTGTTTTTT.

The chain couples TRBV18 to TRBJ1-4, with D possibly TRBD1 on 5 matching bases. Per the germline V gene, CDR1 is KGHSH and CDR2 is LQKENI. Trimming shortened V by 3 bases and J by 6 bases, and 8 bases separated the two germline ends. The CDR3 covers 13 residues. CDR3 amino acids: CASSPDRYEKLFF. DNA of the CDR3: TGTGCCAGCTCACCCGACAGATATGAAAAACTGTTTTTT.

The chain combines TRBV11-2 with TRBJ2-7, with 11 bases identical to TRBD2. V dropped 4 bases and J dropped 3; count of bases not matched to a gene: 8. This CDR3 contains 16 residues. CDR1 and CDR2 (germline): SGHAT, FQNNGV. CDR3 residues: CASSWAAGTSGYEQYF. The CDR3 nucleotides read TGTGCCAGCAGCTGGGCGGCCGGGACTAGCGGCTACGAGCAGTACTTC.

The chain recombines TRBV19 with TRBJ1-2; 8 nucleotides align to TRBD1. The J segment lost 0 bases and the V segment lost 4 bases, leaving 10 bases of the junction unmatched. The CDR3 spans 17 residues. Germline values: CDR1 LNHDA, CDR2 SQIVND (reference sequence). For the CDR3, the DNA is TGTGCCAGTAGTAACCCGACAGGGGAAAGAGCTAACTATGGCTACACCTTC. Encoded protein: CASSNPTGERANYGYTF.

The rearrangement uses TRBV6-5 and TRBJ1-1, with D perhaps matching TRBD1 (5 bases). Between the trimmed V and J ends, which lost 8 bases and 8 bases, there was a span of 15 bases. The length of the CDR3 is 12 residues. Per germline, CDR1 MNHEY and CDR2 SVGAGI. This CDR3 is CASLGWGREAFF. As DNA, the CDR3 is TGTGCCAGCCTGGGTTGGGGCCGCGAAGCTTTCTTT.

V usage is TRBV11-2 and J usage is TRBJ2-3; 16 bases are shared with TRBD2. The CDR3 has 17 amino acids. Germline V gene data show CDR1 as SGHAT and CDR2 as FQNNGV. V shed 4 bases and J 0 bases; nucleotides not matched to a gene: 1. In DNA form, the CDR3 reads TGTGCCAGCAGCTCGGGACTAGCGGGAGGGAGCACAGATACGCAGTATTTT. Amino acids: CASSSGLAGGSTDTQYF.

The rearrangement joins TRBV19 to TRBJ1-5; 9 bases fit TRBD1. After removal of 5 bases from V and 1 base from J, the junction contained 3 bases not matched to a gene. Germline V gene lookup returns CDR1 LNHDA and CDR2 SQIVND (reference sequence). This CDR3 spans 15 amino acids. CDR3 loop: CASSGQGRSNQPQHF. The CDR3 DNA sequence: TGTGCCAGTAGTGGACAGGGGAGGAGCAATCAGCCCCAGCATTTT.

Details on this clone: An end of the junction does not agree with germline; a read error may underlie this. This chain joins TRBV7-7 and TRBJ2-2; 8 nucleotides line up with TRBD2. The CDR3 covers 16 residues. Germline V lookup: CDR1 SSHAT, CDR2 FNYEAQ (reference sequence). CDR3 DNA sequence: TGTGCTAGCAGCTTAGTAGGGCTAGCGGGCACCGGGGAGCTGTTTTTT. This gives the protein CASSLVGLAGTGELFF.

The rearrangement links TRBV7-2 to TRBJ2-5, with a weak D call TRBD2 (5 bases). The germline gives CDR1 SGHTA, CDR2 FQGNSA. The CDR3 is 15 residues long. Trimming cost V 5 bases and J 1 base, with 14 bases left between them. CDR3 region: CASSRVGATQETQYF. As DNA, the CDR3 is TGTGCCAGCAGCAGAGTGGGAGCGACCCAAGAGACCCAGTACTTC.

The chain has TRBV19 and TRBJ2-4; possible D gene TRBD1, 6 bases. The germline V gene has CDR1 LNHDA and CDR2 SQIVND (reference sequence). Trimming shortened V by 2 bases and J by 1 base, and 15 bases separated the two germline ends. The CDR3 covers 17 residues. The CDR3 loop reads CASSIFPADRAKNIQYF. For the CDR3, the DNA is TGTGCCAGTAGTATATTTCCCGCCGACAGGGCCAAAAACATTCAGTACTTC.

This chain links TRBV19 with TRBJ2-5; 10 bases agree with TRBD1. The CDR3 spans 14 residues. The J segment lost 2 bases and the V segment lost 7 bases, leaving 4 bases of the junction unmatched. The germline V gene has CDR1 LNHDA and CDR2 SQIVND (reference sequence). Written as DNA, the CDR3 is TGTGCCAGTAAAGGGGACAGGGGACAAGAGACCCAGTACTTC. Encoded protein: CASKGDRGQETQYF.

V usage is TRBV10-1 and J usage is TRBJ2-3; the match to TRBD1 covers 8 bases. The CDR3 loop spans 15 amino acids. V trimming: 6 bases; J trimming: 5 bases; junction bases outside the gene matches: 10. Germline lookup yields CDR1 WNHNN and CDR2 SYGVQD (reference sequence). The CDR3 spells CASSLRTGQGDTQYF. The CDR3, as DNA: TGCGCCAGCAGCCTTCGGACAGGGCAAGGAGATACGCAGTATTTT.

CDR3: CASSAQGRGAGPSSGNTIYF. In nucleotides, the CDR3 is TGTGCCAGCAGCGCACAGGGGCGGGGGGCAGGCCCGAGCTCTGGAAACACCATATATTTT. The chain links TRBV11-3 to TRBJ1-3; 7 bases fit TRBD1. Germline V lookup: CDR1 SGHNT, CDR2 YENEEA. After removal of 5 bases from V and 0 bases from J, the junction contained 19 bases not matched to a gene. The CDR3 contains 20 residues.